These T cell receptor beta chains were read from a single sample in a study of CD8+ T cells in alopecia areata. Sequencing was performed with immunoSEQ multiplex PCR; in TCRdb, only in-frame clones are kept and a portion is missing. The table shows approximately 210,000 clones, with less than 70% occurring only once. Specimen: CD4+ T cells sorted from blood, collected around week 50, from a patient treated with tofacitinib. Receptor source: a human donor with alopecia areata. CDR3s include the opening cysteine and the closing phenylalanine or tryptophan. Fields, in order: CDR3 length, D gene, J gene, V gene, clone size, CDR3 DNA, CDR3 protein. D genes are given only for firm matches. Clone size is shown for a subset of rows, as once, few, many or a class of expanded clone.

len: 14; d_gene: -; j_gene: TRBJ2-7; v_gene: TRBV30; abundance: -; CDR3nt: TGTGCCTGGAGTCGGTCCGTAGGAAGCTACGAGCAGTACTTC; CDR3aa: CAWSRSVGSYEQYF
len: 13; d_gene: -; j_gene: TRBJ1-2; v_gene: TRBV7-9; abundance: -; CDR3nt: TGTGCCAGCAGCTTAGAGACCGGCGATGGCTACACCTTC; CDR3aa: CASSLETGDGYTF
len: 15; d_gene: TRBD1; j_gene: TRBJ1-2; v_gene: TRBV10-3; abundance: once; CDR3nt: TGTGCCATCAGGCCTTCCGGGACAGGGGGCCGGGGCTACACCTTC; CDR3aa: CAIRPSGTGGRGYTF
len: 17; d_gene: TRBD2; j_gene: TRBJ2-5; v_gene: TRBV7-6; abundance: -; CDR3nt: TGTGCCAGCAGCTTTTCAGCGGGGGGGCTTTTATTGGAGACCCAGTACTTC; CDR3aa: CASSFSAGGLLLETQYF
len: 12; d_gene: -; j_gene: TRBJ1-1; v_gene: TRBV6-5; abundance: -; CDR3nt: TGTGCCAGCAGTCGGGGCTATGGGGAGGCTTTCTTT; CDR3aa: CASSRGYGEAFF
len: 13; d_gene: TRBD2; j_gene: TRBJ2-7; v_gene: TRBV7-6; abundance: -; CDR3nt: TGTGCCAGCAGCGTAGCGGGGGTAGGTGAGCAGTACTTC; CDR3aa: CASSVAGVGEQYF
len: 11; d_gene: -; j_gene: TRBJ1-1; v_gene: TRBV30; abundance: many; CDR3nt: TGTGCCTGGAGTGTAGTAAGGGCAGGCGGCTTT; CDR3aa: CAWSVVRAGGF
len: 11; d_gene: -; j_gene: TRBJ2-1; v_gene: TRBV5-6; abundance: -; CDR3nt: TGTGCCAGCAGCGTCTACAATGAGCAGTTCTTC; CDR3aa: CASSVYNEQFF
len: 16; d_gene: -; j_gene: TRBJ2-5; v_gene: TRBV4-3; abundance: few; CDR3nt: TGCGCCAGCAGCCAAGGGGTTCCAGGGACGGGCGAGACCCAGTACTTC; CDR3aa: CASSQGVPGTGETQYF
len: 13; d_gene: -; j_gene: TRBJ1-2; v_gene: TRBV29-1; abundance: -; CDR3nt: TGCAGCGTTGACAGGGCCTCCCGGGGTGGCTACACCTTC; CDR3aa: CSVDRASRGGYTF
len: 10; d_gene: -; j_gene: TRBJ2-3; v_gene: TRBV20-1; abundance: -; CDR3nt: TGCAGTGCTAGTATGGATACGCAGTATTTT; CDR3aa: CSASMDTQYF
len: 10; d_gene: -; j_gene: TRBJ1-2; v_gene: TRBV29-1; abundance: -; CDR3nt: TGCAGCGTTACTATTCCTGGCTACACCTTC; CDR3aa: CSVTIPGYTF
len: 16; d_gene: TRBD2; j_gene: TRBJ2-3; v_gene: TRBV7-2; abundance: -; CDR3nt: TGTGCCAGCAGCTTAGCACCGGGACTACTCACAGATACGCAGTATTTT; CDR3aa: CASSLAPGLLTDTQYF
len: 14; d_gene: TRBD2; j_gene: TRBJ2-3; v_gene: TRBV5-1; abundance: -; CDR3nt: TGCGCCAGCATGACTAGCGGGGGCACAGATACGCAGTATTTT; CDR3aa: CASMTSGGTDTQYF
len: 14; d_gene: TRBD2; j_gene: TRBJ2-3; v_gene: TRBV29-1; abundance: few; CDR3nt: TGCAGCGTTGGCGGGGGATCCAGCACAGATACGCAGTATTTT; CDR3aa: CSVGGGSSTDTQYF
len: 13; d_gene: -; j_gene: TRBJ2-3; v_gene: TRBV30; abundance: -; CDR3nt: TGTGCCTGGAGTCCCCTAGCGCCTCATACGCAGTATTTT; CDR3aa: CAWSPLAPHTQYF
len: 15; d_gene: -; j_gene: TRBJ1-3; v_gene: TRBV7-6; abundance: -; CDR3nt: TGTGCCAGCAGCTTAGCAGGACCCTCTGGAAACACCATATATTTT; CDR3aa: CASSLAGPSGNTIYF
len: 13; d_gene: -; j_gene: TRBJ1-1; v_gene: TRBV29-1; abundance: -; CDR3nt: TGCAGCGTTGAAGGCCGACTGAACACTGAAGCTTTCTTT; CDR3aa: CSVEGRLNTEAFF
len: 12; d_gene: -; j_gene: TRBJ2-2; v_gene: TRBV9; abundance: -; CDR3nt: TGTGCCAGCAGCGTAGGGCTCGGGGAGCTGTTTTTT; CDR3aa: CASSVGLGELFF
len: 11; d_gene: -; j_gene: TRBJ1-1; v_gene: TRBV20-1; abundance: few; CDR3nt: TGCAGTGCTAGAGAGAACACTGAAGCTTTCTTT; CDR3aa: CSARENTEAFF
len: 14; d_gene: -; j_gene: TRBJ1-5; v_gene: TRBV28; abundance: few; CDR3nt: TGTGCCAGCAGTTGGGGGAGGGATAATCAGCCCCAGCATTTT; CDR3aa: CASSWGRDNQPQHF
len: 16; d_gene: -; j_gene: TRBJ2-6; v_gene: TRBV5-6; abundance: -; CDR3nt: TGTGCCAGCAGCTTGGTTTCAGGGACCGGGGCCAACGTCCTGACTTTC; CDR3aa: CASSLVSGTGANVLTF
len: 12; d_gene: -; j_gene: TRBJ1-1; v_gene: TRBV30; abundance: -; CDR3nt: TGTGCCTGGGGACATATGAACACTGAAGCTTTCTTT; CDR3aa: CAWGHMNTEAFF
len: 15; d_gene: -; j_gene: TRBJ1-4; v_gene: TRBV30; abundance: -; CDR3nt: TGTGCCTGGAGTGGGCAAAGGTCTTACGCGGAAAAACTGTTTTTT; CDR3aa: CAWSGQRSYAEKLFF
len: 15; d_gene: -; j_gene: TRBJ1-1; v_gene: TRBV25-1; abundance: few; CDR3nt: TGTGCCAGCAGTGACCATTTAGGGAAGAACACTGAAGCTTTCTTT; CDR3aa: CASSDHLGKNTEAFF
len: 14; d_gene: -; j_gene: TRBJ2-7; v_gene: TRBV10-2; abundance: -; CDR3nt: TGCGCCAGCAGCCTGGCGTTGGCAGTCGGCGAGCAGTACTTC; CDR3aa: CASSLALAVGEQYF
len: 11; d_gene: -; j_gene: TRBJ1-2; v_gene: TRBV30; abundance: few; CDR3nt: TGTGCCTGGAGTGGGGGAGGTGGCTACACCTTC; CDR3aa: CAWSGGGGYTF
len: 17; d_gene: TRBD1; j_gene: TRBJ1-1; v_gene: TRBV5-1; abundance: -; CDR3nt: TGCGCCAGCAGCTTGGAGGCGACAGGGGGGCCGAACACTGAAGCTTTCTTT; CDR3aa: CASSLEATGGPNTEAFF
len: 12; d_gene: -; j_gene: TRBJ1-4; v_gene: TRBV4-3; abundance: -; CDR3nt: TGCGCCAGCAGTCTGAGAAGGGAAAAACTGTTTTTT; CDR3aa: CASSLRREKLFF
len: 12; d_gene: TRBD2; j_gene: TRBJ2-1; v_gene: TRBV6-5; abundance: -; CDR3nt: TGTGCCAGCATCGGACTAGCGGGGAAGCAGTTCTTC; CDR3aa: CASIGLAGKQFF
len: 13; d_gene: -; j_gene: TRBJ1-6; v_gene: TRBV5-5; abundance: -; CDR3nt: TGTGCCAGCAGCTTGACAGATAATTCACCCCTCCACTTT; CDR3aa: CASSLTDNSPLHF
len: 16; d_gene: -; j_gene: TRBJ1-2; v_gene: TRBV15; abundance: few; CDR3nt: TGTGCCACCAGCAGAGATCTAGGGCCAGATTATTTTGGCTACACCTTC; CDR3aa: CATSRDLGPDYFGYTF
len: 13; d_gene: -; j_gene: TRBJ1-2; v_gene: TRBV30; abundance: -; CDR3nt: TGTGCCTGGAGTGTGGGGTTGGGAGTTGGCTACACCTTC; CDR3aa: CAWSVGLGVGYTF
len: 12; d_gene: -; j_gene: TRBJ2-2; v_gene: TRBV30; abundance: -; CDR3nt: TGTGCCTGGTTCAGGGGAACCGGGGAGCTGTTTTTT; CDR3aa: CAWFRGTGELFF
len: 14; d_gene: TRBD1; j_gene: TRBJ2-1; v_gene: TRBV9; abundance: -; CDR3nt: TGTGCCAGCAGCGTTTCCGGGACAGACAATGAGCAGTTCTTC; CDR3aa: CASSVSGTDNEQFF
len: 15; d_gene: -; j_gene: TRBJ2-3; v_gene: TRBV4-1; abundance: -; CDR3nt: TGCGCCAGCAGCCAAGAGTGGTCTGGCACAGATACGCAGTATTTT; CDR3aa: CASSQEWSGTDTQYF
len: 14; d_gene: TRBD2; j_gene: TRBJ2-1; v_gene: TRBV6-5; abundance: -; CDR3nt: TGTGCCAGCAGTTCGGGGGGGGCCTACAATGAGCAGTTCTTC; CDR3aa: CASSSGGAYNEQFF
len: 15; d_gene: TRBD1; j_gene: TRBJ2-7; v_gene: TRBV5-1; abundance: few; CDR3nt: TGCGCCAGCAGCCCGGACAGGCGTCCCCCGTACGAGCAGTACTTC; CDR3aa: CASSPDRRPPYEQYF
len: 15; d_gene: TRBD1; j_gene: TRBJ2-7; v_gene: TRBV27; abundance: -; CDR3nt: TGTGCCAGCAGTTTGTCGGACAGGGTACCCTACGAGCAGTACTTC; CDR3aa: CASSLSDRVPYEQYF
len: 12; d_gene: -; j_gene: TRBJ1-1; v_gene: TRBV29-1; abundance: -; CDR3nt: TGCAGCGTTGAAGACCAACGGACGGAAGCTTTCTTT; CDR3aa: CSVEDQRTEAFF
len: 14; d_gene: -; j_gene: TRBJ1-2; v_gene: TRBV29-1; abundance: -; CDR3nt: TGCAGCGTTGACGTATTAGAAACCAACTATGGCTACACCTTC; CDR3aa: CSVDVLETNYGYTF
len: 13; d_gene: -; j_gene: TRBJ2-7; v_gene: TRBV29-1; abundance: -; CDR3nt: TGCAGCGTTGGGGCTCCAGGGCCCTACGAGCAGTACTTC; CDR3aa: CSVGAPGPYEQYF
len: 16; d_gene: -; j_gene: TRBJ2-3; v_gene: TRBV2; abundance: -; CDR3nt: TGTGCCAGCCAGTCGACAGGCGTCAAACCCACAGATACGCAGTATTTT; CDR3aa: CASQSTGVKPTDTQYF
len: 11; d_gene: -; j_gene: TRBJ1-1; v_gene: TRBV29-1; abundance: -; CDR3nt: TGCAGCGTTGCAGGGGCAAATGAAGCTTTCTTT; CDR3aa: CSVAGANEAFF
len: 15; d_gene: -; j_gene: TRBJ2-2; v_gene: TRBV5-1; abundance: -; CDR3nt: TGCGCCAGCACAATAGGAGTCGGGGCCACCGGGGAGCTGTTTTTT; CDR3aa: CASTIGVGATGELFF
len: 12; d_gene: -; j_gene: TRBJ2-2; v_gene: TRBV27; abundance: -; CDR3nt: TGTGCCAGCAGCACTTTCACCGGGGAGCTGTTTTTT; CDR3aa: CASSTFTGELFF
len: 17; d_gene: -; j_gene: TRBJ2-4; v_gene: TRBV7-2; abundance: -; CDR3nt: TGTGCCAGCAGCTTAGCGGCGGATATAGGAGCCAAAAACATTCAGTACTTC; CDR3aa: CASSLAADIGAKNIQYF
len: 13; d_gene: TRBD1; j_gene: TRBJ1-1; v_gene: TRBV11-1; abundance: -; CDR3nt: TGTGCCAGCAGCTCCAGACAGGGGCGTGAAGCTTTCTTT; CDR3aa: CASSSRQGREAFF
len: 15; d_gene: TRBD1; j_gene: TRBJ1-2; v_gene: TRBV6-5; abundance: -; CDR3nt: TGTGCCAGCAGTTCCCACAGGGGAAAGGACTATGGCTACACCTTC; CDR3aa: CASSSHRGKDYGYTF